Each of the 20 T cell receptor beta chains below was sequenced from the same sample in a study of T-cell memory formation after mild COVID-19. TCRdb itself ran the 5' RACE reads through MiXCR, one entry per CDR3 protein. The table includes some 150,000 distinct CDR3 sequences, roughly 21% detected once. The sequencing sample was made of PBMCs or a T cell subset sorted from them (not recorded which). These receptors were collected from an adult woman who had mild COVID-19 (a few samples of this study predate the infection). Cell type and time point are not known.

This clonotype was picked up a small number of times. The chain couples TRBV7-9 to TRBJ2-7; weak D call: TRBD1 (6 bases). The CDR3 extends over 12 amino acids. The V end lost 5 bases, the J end lost 5 bases, and 10 bases lay between the germline ends. In germline, CDR1 is SEHNR, CDR2 FQNEAQ (reference sequence). CDR3 bases: TGTGCCAGCAGCCACGCAGGGGACGAGCAGTACTTC. Residues: CASSHAGDEQYF.

This clonotype was seen a handful of times. The chain carries TRBV5-1 and TRBJ2-5; D is uncertain. The CDR3 has 12 amino acids. Germline-derived CDR1 and CDR2 are SGHRS and YFSETQ. The germline V and J ends were trimmed by 0 bases and 9 bases, with 9 bases remaining between them. The CDR3 nucleotides are TGCGCCAGCAGCTTGGACCGGTGGGCCCAGTACTTC. Translated, it gives CASSLDRWAQYF. The full variable domain, in which reference TRBV5-1 and TRBJ2-5 provide the parts outside the CDR3, is KAGVTQTPRYLIKTRGQQVTLSCSPISGHRSVSWYQQTPGQGLQFLFEYFSETQRNKGNFPGRFSGRQFSNSRSEMNVSTLELGDSALYLCASSLDRWAQYFGPGTRLLVL.

The rearrangement links TRBV3-1 to TRBJ2-7, with TRBD2 identical over 10 bases. This CDR3 has 14 residues. Unmatched junction bases numbered 6, after V lost 8 bases and J lost 2 bases. Germline assignment: CDR1 LGHDT and CDR2 YNNKEL (reference sequence). The CDR3 loop is CASGFTSGAYEQYF. The CDR3 DNA reads TGTGCCAGCGGATTTACTAGCGGGGCCTACGAGCAGTACTTC.

The chain joins TRBV5-1 to TRBJ1-1, with 8 nucleotides matching TRBD1. V was pared by 4 bases and J by 1 base, with 9 bases of the junction left unmatched. This CDR3 comprises 16 residues. The germline CDR1 and CDR2 sequences are SGHRS and YFSETQ. CDR3 in DNA: TGCGCCAGCAGCCTGACAGTTGGACAGGGGAACACTGAAGCTTTCTTT. Amino acids: CASSLTVGQGNTEAFF.

This clonotype came up a few times. The CDR3 DNA reads TGCGCCAGCAGCTGGACTAGCGGGGGGGCCCAAGAGACCCAGTACTTC. Translated: CASSWTSGGAQETQYF. The chain joins TRBV5-1 to TRBJ2-5, with 15 bases that match TRBD2. There are 16 residues in the CDR3. Germline assignment: CDR1 SGHRS and CDR2 YFSETQ. After removal of 3 bases from V and 1 base from J, the junction contained 1 base not matched to a gene.

This clonotype was observed a few times. J is TRBJ2-3 and V is TRBV11-3, with D hard to call. This CDR3 has 14 residues. Trimming removed 4 bases at V and 5 bases at J, with 13 bases between. Germline V gives CDR1 SGHNT, CDR2 YENEEA. The CDR3: CASSSITPGDTQYF. The CDR3, as DNA: TGTGCCAGCAGCTCTATTACTCCAGGAGATACGCAGTATTTT.

The rearrangement uses TRBV6-2 or TRBV6-3 and TRBJ2-3; 8 bases are a match to TRBD1. With 8 bases clipped from V and 1 base from J, the junction kept 2 bases outside the gene matches. Germline V gene data show CDR1 as MNHEY and CDR2 as SVGEGT. The CDR3 has 13 amino acids. CDR3 in amino acids: CASETGGTDTQYF. The CDR3 DNA reads TGTGCCAGCGAGACAGGGGGCACAGATACGCAGTATTTT.

This clonotype has a count of ten or more. V and J are TRBV20-1 and TRBJ2-2; D is unclear. Germline lookup yields CDR1 DFQATT and CDR2 SNEGSKA (reference sequence). The CDR3 runs to 14 residues. Trimming removed 3 bases from V and 1 base from J, with 9 bases in between. The CDR3 loop reads CSASSAQNTGELFF. The CDR3, as DNA: TGCAGTGCTAGCTCAGCACAGAACACCGGGGAGCTGTTTTTT.

The chain combines TRBV24-1 with TRBJ2-1; 10 nucleotides agree with TRBD2. CDR1 KGHDR and CDR2 SFDVKD come from the germline V gene. This CDR3 is 17 amino acids long. J was trimmed by 5 bases and V by 3 bases; bases with no gene match: 9. In DNA form, the CDR3 reads TGTGCCACCAGTGATCAAAAACTAGCGGGACCCAACAATGAGCAGTTCTTC. This translates into CATSDQKLAGPNNEQFF.

CDR3 sequence reads: CSVTATGTDTEAFF. The CDR3 bases are TGCAGCGTGACTGCGACAGGAACCGACACTGAAGCTTTCTTT. The V and J genes are TRBV29-1 and TRBJ1-1, with D possibly TRBD1 on 6 matching bases. The CDR3 is made up of 14 amino acids. Trimming removed 6 bases from V and 3 bases from J, with 17 bases in between. The germline V gene has CDR1 SQVTM and CDR2 ANQGSEA.

With respect to this clonotype: At one end the junction does not follow the germline gene, possibly because of a read error. The chain employs TRBV19 and TRBJ1-5; TRBD1 might be the D (5 bases). The germline V gene encodes CDR1 LNHDA and CDR2 SQIVND (reference sequence). CDR3 length equals 14 residues. The CDR3 sequence is CDSSREGSNQPQHF. In nucleotides, the CDR3 is TGTGACAGTAGTCGGGAGGGGAGCAATCAGCCCCAGCATTTT.

CDR3 residues: CASSSTLGLRSTDTQYF. Here the CDR3 DNA reads TGTGCCAGCAGCTCCACCCTGGGACTTCGGAGCACAGATACGCAGTATTTT. The chain joins TRBV2 to TRBJ2-3; D may be TRBD2 (6 bases). The CDR3 has 17 amino acids. V dropped 6 bases and J dropped 0 bases, with 19 bases sitting between them. Looked up from germline, CDR1 is SNHLY and CDR2 is FYNNEI.

There are a few counts of this clonotype. V and J are TRBV19 and TRBJ2-3; D is undetermined. Germline V gene data show CDR1 as LNHDA and CDR2 as SQIVND (reference sequence). V was shortened by 5 bases and J by 4 bases, with 19 bases between the two germline ends. This CDR3 is built from 16 residues. CDR3 sequence: CASSARPTPSADTQYF. The DNA of the CDR3 is TGTGCCAGTAGTGCAAGGCCTACCCCGAGCGCAGATACGCAGTATTTT.

V usage is TRBV5-1 and J usage is TRBJ2-3, with D maybe TRBD2 (6 bases). Per germline, CDR1 SGHRS and CDR2 YFSETQ. The CDR3 spans 15 residues. V was cut by 0 bases and J by 6 bases, with 14 bases left in between. As DNA, the CDR3 is TGCGCCAGCAGCTTGGTTTTACGAAGCGGGGATACGCAGTATTTT. Translating it yields CASSLVLRSGDTQYF.

This chain joins TRBV3-1 and TRBJ2-1; D remains unclear. This CDR3 is built from 11 residues. The germline gives CDR1 LGHDT, CDR2 YNNKEL (reference sequence). V dropped 4 bases and J dropped 12 bases, with 10 bases sitting between them. The CDR3 loop reads CASSREGWQFF. The CDR3 DNA follows: TGTGCCAGCAGCCGCGAAGGCTGGCAGTTCTTC.

This chain uses TRBV7-3 with TRBJ2-2; D is unresolved. V lost 5 bases and J 1 base, leaving 8 bases between the germline ends. The CDR3 is 14 residues long. Germline CDR1 is SGHTA and CDR2 is FQGTGA. CDR3 sequence (DNA): TGTGCCAGCAGCCGATGGGGGAACACCGGGGAGCTGTTTTTT. Protein: CASSRWGNTGELFF.

The gene calls are TRBV19 and TRBJ2-3, with a possible D match to TRBD1 (6 bases). The V and J ends lost 3 bases and 2 bases respectively, with 12 bases between them. Germline-derived CDR1 and CDR2 are LNHDA and SQIVND (reference sequence). This CDR3 region has 15 residues. CDR3 nucleotide sequence: TGTGCCAGTAGTATCCCGGGACAAATCACAGATACGCAGTATTTT. Protein sequence: CASSIPGQITDTQYF.

This clonotype was counted a few times. This chain links TRBV5-1 with TRBJ1-3; 11 bases match TRBD1. From germline, CDR1 is SGHRS and CDR2 YFSETQ. Germline trimming cut 3 bases from V and 3 bases from J; bases unmatched to any gene: 2. The CDR3 has 15 amino acids. The CDR3 DNA sequence: TGCGCCAGCAGCTCGGACAGGGGGCTTGGAAACACCATATATTTT. Protein: CASSSDRGLGNTIYF.

The gene calls are TRBV24-1 and TRBJ2-3; TRBD1 agrees at 9 bases. Germline V gives CDR1 KGHDR, CDR2 SFDVKD. Trimming at V came to 0 bases and at J to 3 bases, leaving 6 bases not matched to a gene. The CDR3 is made up of 17 amino acids. The CDR3 sequence is CATSDLGTGSLTDTQYF. The CDR3 coding sequence is TGTGCCACCAGTGATTTGGGGACAGGGTCGCTTACAGATACGCAGTATTTT.

V usage is TRBV5-5 and J usage is TRBJ2-7; the D call may be TRBD1 or TRBD2 (5 bases each). Germline-derived CDR1 and CDR2 are SGHKS and YYEKEE (reference sequence). V shed 0 bases and J shed 1 base, with 11 bases lying between them. The CDR3 spans 15 residues. CDR3 residues: CASSLVRDGSYEQYF. The CDR3 DNA reads as TGTGCCAGCAGCTTGGTTCGGGACGGGTCCTACGAGCAGTACTTC.